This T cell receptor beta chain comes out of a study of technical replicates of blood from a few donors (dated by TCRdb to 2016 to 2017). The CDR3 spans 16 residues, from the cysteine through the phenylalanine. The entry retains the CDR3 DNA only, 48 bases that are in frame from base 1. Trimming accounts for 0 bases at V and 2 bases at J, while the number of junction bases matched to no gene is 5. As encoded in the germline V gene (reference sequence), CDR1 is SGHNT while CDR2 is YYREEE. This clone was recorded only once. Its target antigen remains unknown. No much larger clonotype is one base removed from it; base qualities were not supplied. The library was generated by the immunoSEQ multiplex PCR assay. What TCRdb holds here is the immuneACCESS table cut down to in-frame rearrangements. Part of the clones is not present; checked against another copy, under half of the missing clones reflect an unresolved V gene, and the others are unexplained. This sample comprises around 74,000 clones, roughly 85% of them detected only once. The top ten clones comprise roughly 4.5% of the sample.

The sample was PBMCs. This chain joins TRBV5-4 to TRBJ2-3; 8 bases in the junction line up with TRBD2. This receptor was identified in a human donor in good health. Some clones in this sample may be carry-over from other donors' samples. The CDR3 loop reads CASSLDLSGVTDTQYF. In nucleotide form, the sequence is TGTGCCAGCAGCTTGGATCTTAGCGGGGTCACAGATACGCAGTATTTT. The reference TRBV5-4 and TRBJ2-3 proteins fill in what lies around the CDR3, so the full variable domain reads ETGVTQSPTHLIKTRGQQVTLRCSSQSGHNTVSWYQQALGQGPQFIFQYYREEENGRGNFPPRFSGLQFPNYSSELNVNALELDDSALYLCASSLDLSGVTDTQYFGPGTRLTVL.